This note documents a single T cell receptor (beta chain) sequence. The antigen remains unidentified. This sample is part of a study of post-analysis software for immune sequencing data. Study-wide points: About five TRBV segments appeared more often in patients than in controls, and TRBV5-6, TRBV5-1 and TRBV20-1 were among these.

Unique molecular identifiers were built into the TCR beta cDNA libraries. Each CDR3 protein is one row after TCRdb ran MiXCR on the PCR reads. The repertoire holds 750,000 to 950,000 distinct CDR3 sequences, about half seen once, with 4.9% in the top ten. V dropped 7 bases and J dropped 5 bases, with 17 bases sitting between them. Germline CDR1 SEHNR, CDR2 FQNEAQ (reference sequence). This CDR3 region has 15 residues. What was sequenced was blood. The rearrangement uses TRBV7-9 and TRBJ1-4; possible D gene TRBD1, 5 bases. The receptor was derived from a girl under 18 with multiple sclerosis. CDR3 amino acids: CASTPAGRMNEKLFF. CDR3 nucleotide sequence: TGTGCCAGCACGCCCGCGGGGCGGATGAATGAAAAACTGTTTTTT.